Listed below are T cell receptor beta chains from one sample, sequenced in a study of control samples from healthy donors and cancer patients. Sequencing used immunoSEQ multiplex PCR; TCRdb keeps in-frame clones, though not all of them. The sample lists under 200,000 clones, 92% occurring once. Material for sequencing was blood. The receptors come from a woman younger than 45 in good health. Each CDR3 is given with its conserved first and last residue. Each record gives: J gene, clone size, D gene, V gene, CDR3 DNA, CDR3 protein. The D gene is left open where the match is weak. Part of the rows lack a size; the others show once, few, many or a class for expanded clones.

>TRBJ1-3|-|-|TRBV28
TGTGCCAGCAGTCCGGTCGGTGCCCCCTCTGGAAACACCATATATTTT
CASSPVGAPSGNTIYF
>TRBJ2-1|-|TRBD2|TRBV9
TGTGCCAGCAGCGTAGGAGCGGGATGGGGGGAGCAGTTCTTC
CASSVGAGWGEQFF
>TRBJ2-3|-|TRBD2|TRBV28
TGTGCCAGCAGTTTCGCCTTCAGACTAGCGGGAGGGCCGGAAGATACGCAGTATTTT
CASSFAFRLAGGPEDTQYF
>TRBJ2-3|few|-|TRBV2
TGTGCCAGCAGCCAACGGGACATCACAGATACGCAGTATTTT
CASSQRDITDTQYF
>TRBJ2-1|-|-|TRBV12-5
TGTGCTAGTGGTTCCTCCGGGACCTACAATGAGCAGTTCTTC
CASGSSGTYNEQFF
>TRBJ2-7|-|-|TRBV21-1
TGTGCCAGTCAAGGGGCCTCCTACGAGCAGTACTTC
CASQGASYEQYF
>TRBJ1-5|-|TRBD1|TRBV6-2/TRBV6-3
TGTGCCAGCAGTTACCTACCAGGGGGGGCGAGAAGCAATCAGCCCCAGCATTTT
CASSYLPGGARSNQPQHF
>TRBJ1-5|-|-|TRBV28
TGTGCCAGCAGTTTTCGGGGCGCGGGGAATCAGCCCCAGCATTTT
CASSFRGAGNQPQHF
>TRBJ2-7|-|-|TRBV19
TGTGCCAGTCCCTCGGCGGGCGGGACTTCCTACGAGCAGTACTTC
CASPSAGGTSYEQYF
>TRBJ2-7|-|-|TRBV7-3
TGTGCCAGCAGCTTAGACCCCACGGTTTTAACCGAGCAGTACTTC
CASSLDPTVLTEQYF
>TRBJ2-3|-|-|TRBV24-1
TGTGCCACCAGTGAAGGCCCCTCGGAACTAGAGGGGTGGCCAGATACGCAGTATTTT
CATSEGPSELEGWPDTQYF
>TRBJ2-2|-|-|TRBV6-2/TRBV6-3
TGTGCCAGCAGTCCGACAGGCGAAGACACCGGGGAGCTGTTTTTT
CASSPTGEDTGELFF
>TRBJ2-5|-|TRBD2|TRBV5-1
TGCGCCAGCTTGAAACCGGGACTAGGGGATGAGACCCAGTACTTC
CASLKPGLGDETQYF
>TRBJ1-4|-|-|TRBV7-6
TGTGCCAGCAGCAAAAACAGGGCAGGGACTGAAAAACTGTTTTTT
CASSKNRAGTEKLFF
>TRBJ1-1|few|TRBD1|TRBV11-3
TGTGCCAGCAGCTTAGGCAGGGGGCGGACTGAAGCTTTCTTT
CASSLGRGRTEAFF
>TRBJ2-2|once|-|TRBV28
TGTGCCAGCAGCTGGGTCCCCGGGGAGCTGTTTTTT
CASSWVPGELFF
>TRBJ2-7|-|-|TRBV7-9
TGTGCCAGCAGCCCCGGGAGCCGAGATGAGCAGTACTTC
CASSPGSRDEQYF
>TRBJ1-4|-|-|TRBV7-8
TGTGCCAGCAGCTTAGCGTACGCAACTAATGAAAAACTGTTTTTT
CASSLAYATNEKLFF
>TRBJ1-1|-|-|TRBV29-1
TGCAGCGTTGAAGAATGGACCGGGAACACTGAAGCTTTCTTT
CSVEEWTGNTEAFF
>TRBJ1-2|-|TRBD1|TRBV25-1
TGTGCCAGCAGTGAATGGGAGGTGACAGGGGTGTTTGATGGCTACACCTTC
CASSEWEVTGVFDGYTF
>TRBJ2-1|-|TRBD1|TRBV24-1
TGTGCCACCAGTGATCCCCGAGTCGGGACAGGGGTCAATGAGCAGTTCTTC
CATSDPRVGTGVNEQFF
>TRBJ1-1|-|TRBD1|TRBV3-1/TRBV3-2
TGTGCCAGCAGCCCCCTCGTTAGCAGGGGGCGACCTGAAGCTTTCTTT
CASSPLVSRGRPEAFF
>TRBJ1-5|-|-|TRBV30
TGTGCCTGGAGTCTCTTGGGCCCCAGCAATCAGCCCCAGCATTTT
CAWSLLGPSNQPQHF
>TRBJ2-3|-|-|TRBV9
TGTGCCAGCAGCCCCCAAGGGTGGGGGGGCACAGATACGCAGTATTTT
CASSPQGWGGTDTQYF
>TRBJ2-5|-|-|TRBV5-1
TGCGCCAGCAGCTTGTTTGGGCCTTGGGAGACCCAGTACTTC
CASSLFGPWETQYF
>TRBJ2-7|-|-|TRBV3-1/TRBV3-2
TGTGCCAGCAGCCAAGTGGACTACGAGCAGTACTTC
CASSQVDYEQYF
>TRBJ2-7|-|-|TRBV5-1
TGCGCCAGCAGCTTGAGGGGAGAAGCCTACGAGCAGTACTTC
CASSLRGEAYEQYF
>TRBJ2-3|-|-|TRBV3-1/TRBV3-2
TGTGCCAGCAGCCAAGGACTAGTTGCAGATACGCAGTATTTT
CASSQGLVADTQYF
>TRBJ2-7|-|TRBD1|TRBV11-2
TGTGCCAGCAGCTTAGGACAGACAGGGTACGATGGCGAGCAGTACTTC
CASSLGQTGYDGEQYF
>TRBJ1-1|-|TRBD1|TRBV9
TGTGCCAGCAGCGCCGAGGGGGCGAGAGACACTGAAGCTTTCTTT
CASSAEGARDTEAFF
>TRBJ1-1|-|-|TRBV29-1
TGCAGCGTCCGGGGGTCGTACACTGAAGCTTTCTTT
CSVRGSYTEAFF
>TRBJ2-1|-|-|TRBV28
TGTGCCAGCAGTTTTCGGGAGTTTGAGCAGTTCTTC
CASSFREFEQFF
>TRBJ1-1|-|-|TRBV7-3
TGTGCCAGCAGCTTCGGCGGCTACACTGAAGCTTTCTTT
CASSFGGYTEAFF
>TRBJ1-5|-|-|TRBV7-2
TGTGCCAGCAGCCCCCGTCCCATGGGTCAGCCCCAGCATTTT
CASSPRPMGQPQHF
>TRBJ1-6|-|-|TRBV4-2
TGTGCCAGCAGCCAAGAGCGCGGTGGTAATTCACCCCTCCACTTT
CASSQERGGNSPLHF
>TRBJ2-2|-|-|TRBV29-1
TGCAGCGCTTCACAGGTCCAGGGCGGGGAGCTGTTTTTT
CSASQVQGGELFF
>TRBJ2-7|-|TRBD2|TRBV9
TGTGCCAGCAGCGTAGAAGGGACTACCTTAACAGGCGAGCAGTACTTC
CASSVEGTTLTGEQYF
>TRBJ2-1|-|-|TRBV3-1/TRBV3-2
TGTGCCAGCAGCCAAGATTGGGGGTTTCGGCGCCCCCCCTACAATGAGCAGTTCTTC
CASSQDWGFRRPPYNEQFF
>TRBJ2-1|-|TRBD2|TRBV6-2/TRBV6-3
TGTGCCAGCAGTTTTCGACTAGCGGGAGCGACCAATGAGCAGTTCTTC
CASSFRLAGATNEQFF
>TRBJ1-1|-|-|TRBV28
TGTGCCAGCAGTCCTCCCAACACTGAAGCTTTCTTT
CASSPPNTEAFF
>TRBJ2-7|-|TRBD2|TRBV3-1/TRBV3-2
TGTGCCAGCAGCCAAGATCGGTGGACTACTAGCGGGAGTTCTTCTTGGTCCTCCTACGAGCAGTACTTC
CASSQDRWTTSGSSSWSSYEQYF
>TRBJ2-3|-|TRBD2|TRBV28
TGTGCCAGCAGGACGACTAGCGGAAGACCAGATACGCAGTATTTT
CASRTTSGRPDTQYF
>TRBJ1-4|-|-|TRBV6-5
TGTGCCAGCAGTTACTTCGGAGGCGGTGAAAAACTGTTTTTT
CASSYFGGGEKLFF
>TRBJ2-2|-|-|TRBV29-1
TGCAGCGTTACACAGGACATAAACACCGGGGAGCTGTTTTTT
CSVTQDINTGELFF
>TRBJ1-1|-|TRBD1|TRBV2
TGTGCCAGCATCGACAGGGAAGGGACTGAAGCTTTCTTT
CASIDREGTEAFF
>TRBJ2-5|-|-|TRBV2
TGTGCCAGCAGTGAGCAGGGGCAAGAGACCCAGTACTTC
CASSEQGQETQYF
>TRBJ2-7|-|-|TRBV28
TGTGCCACTCGGCTTGCGAGCTCCTACGAGCAGTACTTC
CATRLASSYEQYF
>TRBJ1-5|-|-|TRBV6-5
TGTGCCAGCATGGGGCAGGGCGGAAATCAGCCCCAGCATTTT
CASMGQGGNQPQHF
>TRBJ2-7|-|TRBD2|TRBV5-5
TGTGCCAGCAGCTTGGCGGCGGCGGGAGGGCACGAGCAGTACTTC
CASSLAAAGGHEQYF
>TRBJ2-1|-|-|TRBV24-1
TGTGCCACCAGTGCAACAGGGAGTAGGAACAATGAGCAGTTCTTC
CATSATGSRNNEQFF